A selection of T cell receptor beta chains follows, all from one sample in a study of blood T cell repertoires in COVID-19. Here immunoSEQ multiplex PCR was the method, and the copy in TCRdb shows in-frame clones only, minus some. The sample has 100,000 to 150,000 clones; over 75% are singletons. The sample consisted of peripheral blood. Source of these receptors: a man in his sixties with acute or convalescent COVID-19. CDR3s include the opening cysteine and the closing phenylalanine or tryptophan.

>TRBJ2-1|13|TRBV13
CASSLGSGNEQFF
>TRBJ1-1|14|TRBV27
CASSFLGQPSEAFF
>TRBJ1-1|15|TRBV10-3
CAISRTETRGTEAFF
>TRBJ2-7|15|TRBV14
CASSQRTGGSYEQYF
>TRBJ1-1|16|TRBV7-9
CASSFRTGGVLSEAFF
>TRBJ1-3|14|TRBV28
CASSPGGAKYTIYF
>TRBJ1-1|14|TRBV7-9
CASSLTAGNTEAFF
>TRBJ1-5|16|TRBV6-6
CASSYTGRGGNQPQHF
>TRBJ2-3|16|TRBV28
CATVGQGALRADTQYF
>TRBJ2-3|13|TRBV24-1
CATSDIQLDTQYF
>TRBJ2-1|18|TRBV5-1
CASSQLSGRAPGYNEQFF
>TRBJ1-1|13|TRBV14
CASSPQGNTEAFF
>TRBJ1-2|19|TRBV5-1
CASSPSLRPRVSPNYGYTF
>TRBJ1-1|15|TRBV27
CASSLSGLGGTEAFF
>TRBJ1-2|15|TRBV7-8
CASSLPPGGGYGYTF
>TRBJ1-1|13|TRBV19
CATLGQGRSEAFF
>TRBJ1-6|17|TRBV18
CASSPPTLLGGNSPLHF
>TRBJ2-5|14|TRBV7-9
CASSLGGDQETQYF
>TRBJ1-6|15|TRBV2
CASSLMRQGVSPLHF
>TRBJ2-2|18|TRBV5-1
CASSLVGLGTTFTGELFF
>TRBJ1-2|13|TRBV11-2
CASSFRRASGYTF
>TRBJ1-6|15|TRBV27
CASTTAGLINSPLHF
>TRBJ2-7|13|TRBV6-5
CASSFAGVGEQYF
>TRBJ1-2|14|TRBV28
CAILSAGGDYGYTF
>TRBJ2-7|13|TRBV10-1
CASSERGGLEQYF
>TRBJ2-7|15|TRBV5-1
CASSFPRTGVYEQYF
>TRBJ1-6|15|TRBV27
CASSPTGSNNSPLHF
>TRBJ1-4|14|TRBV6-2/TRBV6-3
CASSYYRGNEKLFF
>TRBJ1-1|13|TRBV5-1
CASSVTGGTEAFF
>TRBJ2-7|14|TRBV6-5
CASRRTGANYEQYF
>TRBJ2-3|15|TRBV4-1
CASSFPPGGTDTQYF
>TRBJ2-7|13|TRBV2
CASGGRSRGEQYF
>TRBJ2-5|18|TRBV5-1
CASSTGLAGGPSGETQYF
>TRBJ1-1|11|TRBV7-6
CASSLVGAAFF
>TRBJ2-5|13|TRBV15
CATSRQGGETQYF
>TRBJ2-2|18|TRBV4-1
CASSQVGLGGPVGGELFF
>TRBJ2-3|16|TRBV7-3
CASSEFGTGMPDTQYF
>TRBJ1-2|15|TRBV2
CASSPSADFNYGYTF
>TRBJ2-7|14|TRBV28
CASGDRRGSFEQYF
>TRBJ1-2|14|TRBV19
CASIMAGRDYGYTF
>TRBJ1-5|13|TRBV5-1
CASSEGLDQPQHF
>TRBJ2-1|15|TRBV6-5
CASSYGLAGEVEQFF
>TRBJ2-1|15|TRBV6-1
CASSEDGGGYNEQFF
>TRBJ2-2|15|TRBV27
CASSGLAENTGELFF
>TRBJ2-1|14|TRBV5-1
CASSPGQGSNEQFF
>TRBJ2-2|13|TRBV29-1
CSVDTRDTGELFF
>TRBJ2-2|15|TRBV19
CASRSHRGTGWELFF
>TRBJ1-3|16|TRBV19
CASSARGDIFGNTIYF
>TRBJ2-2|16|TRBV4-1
CASSQAGQGITGELFF
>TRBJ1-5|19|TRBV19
CASSIRREGPYRSNQPQHF
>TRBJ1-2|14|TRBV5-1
CASSLARGEDGYTF
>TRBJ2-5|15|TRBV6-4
CASSQTSGSLETQYF
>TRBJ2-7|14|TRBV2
CASRSGLANYEQYF
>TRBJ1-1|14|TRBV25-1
CASSEDRGHTEAFF